A selection of T cell receptor beta chains follows, all from one sample in a study of CXCR3-negative and CXCR3-positive naive CD8 T cells. One entry per CDR3 protein, without DNA, is what TCRdb gives after re-calling the 5' RACE reads. Its clone listing holds around 66,000 distinct CDR3 sequences. The sample was naive CXCR3+ CD8+ T cells from blood. These receptors originate from a human donor in good health. Some clones in this sample may be carry-over from other donors' samples. Both conserved end residues are part of each CDR3. Not all rows give a size; the values are once, few, many and, for expanded clones, a class.

V	J	size	CDR3
TRBV6-2/TRBV6-3	TRBJ1-1	-	CASSWTGPEAFF
TRBV20-1	TRBJ2-1	-	CSATSGGSSYNEQFF
TRBV29-1	TRBJ2-7	-	CSVGATTRSSYEQYF
TRBV9	TRBJ2-3	-	CASSVDSSSTDTQYF
TRBV6-5	TRBJ2-7	-	CASSYSYDRSYEQYF
TRBV20-1	TRBJ2-5	-	CSLGLPYQETQYF
TRBV29-1	TRBJ2-7	-	CSVSDRASYEQYF
TRBV21-1	TRBJ2-1	-	CASSYNRDRTSGRRVYNEQFF
TRBV28	TRBJ2-7	-	CASSLFEGWGQPYEQYF
TRBV6-2/TRBV6-3	TRBJ2-7	-	CASKDSDYEQYF
TRBV29-1	TRBJ2-7	-	CSVQVGTSYEQYF
TRBV12-3/TRBV12-4	TRBJ2-2	-	CASSQTAPLGGGELFF
TRBV29-1	TRBJ2-2	-	CSVADPTGELFF
TRBV7-9	TRBJ2-2	-	CASTISTRANTGELFF
TRBV9	TRBJ2-1	-	CASSPTGEQFF
TRBV29-1	TRBJ2-7	-	CSFGTGSYEQYF
TRBV12-3/TRBV12-4	TRBJ1-1	-	CASTSPFSPRDPEAFF
TRBV29-1	TRBJ2-7	-	CSVEAGQGGSDYEQYF
TRBV10-3	TRBJ1-5	-	CATLEQGNSNQPQHF
TRBV29-1	TRBJ2-2	-	CSVESSGNTGELFF
TRBV20-1	TRBJ1-2	-	CSAVVPYGYTF
TRBV6-2/TRBV6-3	TRBJ1-5	-	CASSYSGQPQHF
TRBV15	TRBJ2-7	-	CATSRTRAVSEQYF
TRBV4-3	TRBJ2-7	-	CASSLDGSSSYEQYF
TRBV5-1	TRBJ2-7	-	CASSGRDRTYEQYF
TRBV29-1	TRBJ2-7	medium-sized	CSVGTVSYEQYF
TRBV7-8	TRBJ1-4	-	CASSSGTGGSEKLFF
TRBV4-3	TRBJ2-1	-	CASSQDSGNEQFF
TRBV7-9	TRBJ2-7	-	CASSFRGSLRSYEQYF
TRBV20-1	TRBJ1-4	-	CSARDGGTVATNEKLFF
TRBV10-3	TRBJ1-1	-	CAISGSPRTANTEAFF
TRBV6-5	TRBJ2-3	-	CASSYSSVTTDTQYF
TRBV29-1	TRBJ1-5	-	CSVETDGSGQPQHF
TRBV29-1	TRBJ2-4	-	CSVVLTGSNIQYF
TRBV7-6	TRBJ2-7	-	CASSFGTLYEQYF
TRBV20-1	TRBJ2-3	-	CSAPGSYTDTQYF
TRBV10-3	TRBJ2-1	-	CAISEPGTGSEQFF
TRBV29-1	TRBJ2-7	-	CSVGLGGEQYF
TRBV11-1	TRBJ2-7	-	CASSLNGPGSYEQYF
TRBV29-1	TRBJ2-7	-	CSVEGADSHYEQYF
TRBV6-2/TRBV6-3	TRBJ2-1	-	CASSYSTSGQFF
TRBV28	TRBJ1-1	-	CASSLTQMNTEAFF
TRBV7-9	TRBJ2-7	-	CASTYSRDYEQYF
TRBV20-1	TRBJ2-1	-	CSARMRDRAYNEQFF
TRBV28	TRBJ2-2	-	CASSWVLGANTGELFF
TRBV3-1	TRBJ2-5	-	CASSQGSGPPGTQYF
TRBV4-1	TRBJ1-2	-	CASTPGRGDYGYTF
TRBV29-1	TRBJ2-3	-	CSADGRRDRGRTDTQYF
TRBV29-1	TRBJ2-5	-	CSVELPGWETQYF
TRBV7-9	TRBJ2-5	-	CASSAGIVQGFQETQYF
TRBV29-1	TRBJ2-1	-	CSVEDNGPRCSYNEQFF
TRBV2	TRBJ1-5	-	CASLRQGAKQPQHF
TRBV6-2/TRBV6-3	TRBJ2-5	-	CASSDRAHETQYF
TRBV29-1	TRBJ2-1	-	CSVEATGGEQFF
TRBV28	TRBJ2-2	-	CASTAPGLRDTGELFF